These 2 T cell receptor beta chains came from one sample sequenced in a study of blood T cell repertoires in COVID-19. Profiling relied on immunoSEQ multiplex PCR, and the TCRdb table lists in-frame clones only, not all of them. The repertoire holds hundreds of thousands of clones, with about 88% as singletons. Source material: PBMCs or T cells enriched from blood (not recorded which). The receptor source for this set is a middle-aged woman who had recovered from COVID-19.

The gene calls are TRBV6-2 or TRBV6-3 and TRBJ2-3; 8 nucleotides line up with TRBD1. V was clipped by 3 bases and J by 6 bases; unmatched bases: 8. The CDR3 consists of 15 residues. Germline values: CDR1 MNHEY, CDR2 SVGEGT. CDR3 sequence: CASSYLDRAADTQYF. The CDR3 DNA is TGTGCCAGCAGTTATTTGGACAGGGCCGCGGATACGCAGTATTTT.

The V and J genes are TRBV12-3 or TRBV12-4 and TRBJ2-7; TRBD1 matches at 8 bases. After removal of 6 bases from V and 4 bases from J, the junction contained 5 bases not matched to a gene. The CDR3 sequence is 13 residues long. The CDR3 protein is CASRQGAVYEQYF. The CDR3 region has the DNA TGTGCCAGCAGGCAGGGGGCTGTTTACGAGCAGTACTTC.